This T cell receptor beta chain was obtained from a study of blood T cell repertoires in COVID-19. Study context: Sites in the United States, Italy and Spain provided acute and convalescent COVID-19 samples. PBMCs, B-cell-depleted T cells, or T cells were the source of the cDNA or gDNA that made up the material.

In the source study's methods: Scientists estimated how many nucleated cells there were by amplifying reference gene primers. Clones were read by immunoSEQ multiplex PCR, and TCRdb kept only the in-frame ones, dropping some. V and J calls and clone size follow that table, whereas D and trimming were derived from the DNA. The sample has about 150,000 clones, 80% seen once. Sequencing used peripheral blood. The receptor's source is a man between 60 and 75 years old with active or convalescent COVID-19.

CDR3 DNA sequence: TGTGCCAGCAGCTTATTGGGGAGACTGCTCGGAAACACCATATATTTT. Encoded protein: CASSLLGRLLGNTIYF. The V gene is TRBV7-2, the J gene TRBJ1-3; D is uncertain. Germline CDR1 SGHTA, CDR2 FQGNSA. The ends were cut back, 2 bases at V and 4 bases at J, with 15 bases in the middle. The CDR3 extends over 16 amino acids.